This TCR beta chain was profiled in a study of T-cell reconstitution after alpha-beta-depleted transplantation in children. Preparation of the TCRbeta library involved a method that used unique molecular identifiers. From the PCR reads, TCRdb called clonotypes with MiXCR, one entry per CDR3 protein. Of roughly 300,000 distinct CDR3 sequences listed, about a tenth are singletons. Germline V CDR1 and CDR2: WNHNN, SYGVQD (reference sequence). This CDR3 is 13 amino acids long. Trimming at V came to 0 bases and at J to 6 bases, leaving 0 bases not matched to a gene. Sequences were derived from PBMCs from the stem cell graft donor, sampled from the stem cell graft. This TCR came from a human donor who donated a stem cell graft to a child with SCID. The chain recombines TRBV10-1 with TRBJ2-3, with 7 bases that match TRBD2. For the CDR3, the DNA is TGCGCCAGCAGTGAGTCGGGAGGGGATACGCAGTATTTT. Its protein product is CASSESGGDTQYF.